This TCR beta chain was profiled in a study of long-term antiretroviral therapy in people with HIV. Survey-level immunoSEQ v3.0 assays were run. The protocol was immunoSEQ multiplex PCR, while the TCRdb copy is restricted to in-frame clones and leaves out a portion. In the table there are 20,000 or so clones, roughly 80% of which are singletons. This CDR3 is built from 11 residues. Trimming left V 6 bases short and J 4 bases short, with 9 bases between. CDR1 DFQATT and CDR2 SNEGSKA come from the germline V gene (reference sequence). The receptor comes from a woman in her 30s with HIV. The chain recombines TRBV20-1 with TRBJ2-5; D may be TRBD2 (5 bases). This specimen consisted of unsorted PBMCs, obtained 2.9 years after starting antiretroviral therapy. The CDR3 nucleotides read TGCAGTGCCACTGAGGGAGAGACCCAGTACTTC. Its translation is CSATEGETQYF.